This TCR beta chain was sequenced during a study of molecular identifiers for immune sequencing clone quantification. Study results and caveats: Underestimation of highly expanded clone sizes could arise where identical TCR molecules share a barcode. Researchers reportedly could pick up spiked Jurkat TCR RNA from one cell mixed into over 900,000 naive cells.

This clonotype was detected many times. Its target is unknown. Looked up from germline, CDR1 is MDHEN and CDR2 is SYDVKM. V trimming: 6 bases; J trimming: 2 bases; junction bases outside the gene matches: 13. The CDR3 runs 16 residues. Library preparation followed earlier protocols using designated TCR primers. TCRdb itself ran the PCR reads through MiXCR, one entry per CDR3 protein. The sample contains under 600,000 distinct CDR3 sequences, roughly 24% of which appear only once. The chain employs TRBV28 and TRBJ2-7, with 7 bases identical to TRBD2. This TCR derives from a human donor in good health. Some libraries in this study had Jurkat cell RNA spiked in. Source material: naive CD8+ T cells from blood, with Jurkat cell RNA spiked in. As for subset: FACS-sorted CD8+CD4-CCR7+CD45RA+ naive T cells. In DNA form, the CDR3 reads TGTGCCAGCAGCCCCATAGGCGGGGGTGGAACCTACGAGCAGTACTTC. Protein product: CASSPIGGGGTYEQYF.